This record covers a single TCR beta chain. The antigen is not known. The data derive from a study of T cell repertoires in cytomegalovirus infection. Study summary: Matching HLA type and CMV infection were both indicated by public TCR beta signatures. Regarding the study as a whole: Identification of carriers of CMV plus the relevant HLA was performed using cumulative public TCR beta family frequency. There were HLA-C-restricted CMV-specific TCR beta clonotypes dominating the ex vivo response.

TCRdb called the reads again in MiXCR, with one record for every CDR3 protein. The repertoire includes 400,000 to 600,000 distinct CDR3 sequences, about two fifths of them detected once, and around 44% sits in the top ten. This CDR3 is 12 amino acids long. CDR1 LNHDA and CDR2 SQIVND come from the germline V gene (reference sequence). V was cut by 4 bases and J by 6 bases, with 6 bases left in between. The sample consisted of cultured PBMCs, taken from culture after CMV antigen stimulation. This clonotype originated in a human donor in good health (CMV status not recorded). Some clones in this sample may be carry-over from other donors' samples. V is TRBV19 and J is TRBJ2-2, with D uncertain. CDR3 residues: CASSKGSGELFF. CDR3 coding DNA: TGTGCCAGTAGTAAAGGTTCCGGGGAGCTGTTTTTT.